The source of this T cell receptor (beta chain) is a study of blood T cell repertoires in COVID-19. This CDR3 region has 13 residues. V was trimmed by 7 bases and J by 4 bases, leaving 13 bases between them. Germline assignment: CDR1 SNHLY and CDR2 FYNNEI. Authors' data handling: Cell counts per sample came from amplifying reference gene primers. Data came from immunoSEQ multiplex PCR; TCRdb stores just in-frame clones and leaves some out. V, J and clone size reflect that table, while D and trimming were determined from the DNA. The data hold almost 70,000 clones, with approximately 75% observed a single time.

This TCR was sampled from a human donor in a cohort sampled during active COVID-19. The source material was peripheral blood. The V and J genes are TRBV2 and TRBJ1-1; a weak D match, TRBD1 (5 bases). The CDR3 nucleotides are TGTGCCAGCATAAGGGGATTGGGCACTGAAGCTTTCTTT. As protein: CASIRGLGTEAFF.